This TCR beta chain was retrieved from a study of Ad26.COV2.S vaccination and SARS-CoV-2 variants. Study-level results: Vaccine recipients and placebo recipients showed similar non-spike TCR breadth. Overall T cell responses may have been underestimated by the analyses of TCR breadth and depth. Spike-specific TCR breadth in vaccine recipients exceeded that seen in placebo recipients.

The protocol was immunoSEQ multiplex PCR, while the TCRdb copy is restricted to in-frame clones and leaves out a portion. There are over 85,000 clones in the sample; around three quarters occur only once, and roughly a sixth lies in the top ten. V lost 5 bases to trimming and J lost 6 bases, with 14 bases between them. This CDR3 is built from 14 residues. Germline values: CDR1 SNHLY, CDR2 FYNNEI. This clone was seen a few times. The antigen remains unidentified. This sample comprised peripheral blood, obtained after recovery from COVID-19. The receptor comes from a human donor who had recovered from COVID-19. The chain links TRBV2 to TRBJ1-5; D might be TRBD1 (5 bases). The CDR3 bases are TGTGCCAGCAGTAATACAGGTTTTGTTCAGCCCCAGCATTTT. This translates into CASSNTGFVQPQHF. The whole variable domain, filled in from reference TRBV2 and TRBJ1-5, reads EPEVTQTPSHQVTQMGQEVILRCVPISNHLYFYWYRQILGQKVEFLVSFYNNEISEKSEIFDDQFSVERPDGSNFTLKIRSTKLEDSAMYFCASSNTGFVQPQHFGDGTRLSIL.